The rows below give T cell receptor beta chains drawn from one sample of a study of spatial heterogeneity in lung cancer. Using its own MiXCR run on the 5' RACE reads, TCRdb lists one record per CDR3 protein. The sample consists of 24,000 or so distinct CDR3 sequences, 3% to 3.5% of them appearing once. Material: PBMCs, obtained at surgery. These receptors were obtained from a female donor with early-stage non-small cell lung cancer. CDR3s include the opening cysteine and the closing phenylalanine or tryptophan. D genes are given only for firm matches. The size field is filled for only some rows; it gives once, few, many or a size class.

CDR3 length: 13
D gene: NA
V gene: TRBV6-1
clone size: many
CDR3 protein: CASSPGPVYEQYF

CDR3 length: 13
D gene: NA
V gene: TRBV20-1
clone size: many
CDR3 protein: CSVWDSLYNEQFF

CDR3 length: 13
D gene: NA
V gene: TRBV20-1
clone size: medium-sized
CDR3 protein: CSLASWAGTEAFF

CDR3 length: 13
D gene: TRBD2
V gene: TRBV20-1
clone size: NA
CDR3 protein: CRVSGGFTDTQYF

CDR3 length: 12
D gene: NA
V gene: TRBV11-3
clone size: many
CDR3 protein: CASSNGADTQYF

CDR3 length: 13
D gene: NA
V gene: TRBV5-4
clone size: NA
CDR3 protein: CASSRAGQETQYF

CDR3 length: 14
D gene: NA
V gene: TRBV27
clone size: many
CDR3 protein: CASSFHASTDTQYF

CDR3 length: 13
D gene: TRBD1
V gene: TRBV29-1
clone size: many
CDR3 protein: CSVDDRGRGEQFF

CDR3 length: 12
D gene: NA
V gene: TRBV6-4
clone size: many
CDR3 protein: CASSPRDTEAFF

CDR3 length: 21
D gene: NA
V gene: TRBV4-1
clone size: many
CDR3 protein: CASSQESWGASGTSYTDTQYF

CDR3 length: 14
D gene: NA
V gene: TRBV7-8
clone size: many
CDR3 protein: CASRGQSSYNEQFF

CDR3 length: 15
D gene: NA
V gene: TRBV27
clone size: many
CDR3 protein: CASSRRMGVSEKLFF

CDR3 length: 13
D gene: TRBD2
V gene: TRBV28
clone size: NA
CDR3 protein: CASSGGTTGTQYF

CDR3 length: 16
D gene: TRBD2
V gene: TRBV29-1
clone size: many
CDR3 protein: CSVDRRESRSYNEQFF

CDR3 length: 17
D gene: NA
V gene: TRBV7-2
clone size: many
CDR3 protein: CASSLDRFDTSNEKLFF

CDR3 length: 11
D gene: NA
V gene: TRBV28
clone size: many
CDR3 protein: CASSLQDIQYF

CDR3 length: 14
D gene: NA
V gene: TRBV2
clone size: many
CDR3 protein: CASSGFRTTNEQFF

CDR3 length: 15
D gene: NA
V gene: TRBV28
clone size: many
CDR3 protein: CASSSDVLWSNEQFF

CDR3 length: 14
D gene: NA
V gene: TRBV10-1
clone size: many
CDR3 protein: CASSESASAETQYF

CDR3 length: 13
D gene: NA
V gene: TRBV20-1
clone size: many
CDR3 protein: CSATAGTPREQYF

CDR3 length: 14
D gene: TRBD2
V gene: TRBV9
clone size: many
CDR3 protein: CASSVGTRYNEQFF

CDR3 length: 17
D gene: TRBD2
V gene: TRBV4-1
clone size: many
CDR3 protein: CASSQESPSGLTDTQYF

CDR3 length: 13
D gene: NA
V gene: TRBV7-6
clone size: NA
CDR3 protein: CASSRDRRNTIYF

CDR3 length: 14
D gene: NA
V gene: TRBV15
clone size: few
CDR3 protein: CATSRDPWMETQYF

CDR3 length: 15
D gene: TRBD2
V gene: TRBV30
clone size: many
CDR3 protein: CAWSDTSGKGYEQYF

CDR3 length: 13
D gene: TRBD1
V gene: TRBV10-3
clone size: many
CDR3 protein: CASFGQGENEQYF

CDR3 length: 15
D gene: NA
V gene: TRBV19
clone size: NA
CDR3 protein: CASSIEESRYDGYTF

CDR3 length: 17
D gene: TRBD2
V gene: TRBV11-2
clone size: many
CDR3 protein: CASRRAESPRERETQYF

CDR3 length: 13
D gene: NA
V gene: TRBV20-1
clone size: few
CDR3 protein: CSAGNRVAGELFF

CDR3 length: 16
D gene: TRBD2
V gene: TRBV3-1
clone size: many
CDR3 protein: CASSQVVSGINNEQFF

CDR3 length: 15
D gene: NA
V gene: TRBV18
clone size: NA
CDR3 protein: CASSPGTGEAETQYF

CDR3 length: 13
D gene: NA
V gene: TRBV7-9
clone size: many
CDR3 protein: CASSLEVSYEQYF

CDR3 length: 12
D gene: NA
V gene: TRBV11-2
clone size: NA
CDR3 protein: CASSSRANEQYF

CDR3 length: 14
D gene: NA
V gene: TRBV9
clone size: many
CDR3 protein: CASSVLSSTDTQYF

CDR3 length: 15
D gene: TRBD1
V gene: TRBV27
clone size: many
CDR3 protein: CASSLASGGRPEAFF

CDR3 length: 12
D gene: NA
V gene: TRBV7-9
clone size: many
CDR3 protein: CASSRPNDGYTF

CDR3 length: 16
D gene: TRBD2
V gene: TRBV10-2
clone size: many
CDR3 protein: CASRHGTSGMGYEQYF

CDR3 length: 15
D gene: NA
V gene: TRBV3-1
clone size: many
CDR3 protein: CASSQETSSTDTQYF

CDR3 length: 19
D gene: NA
V gene: TRBV20-1
clone size: many
CDR3 protein: CSARALRGRVAEMNTEAFF

CDR3 length: 13
D gene: NA
V gene: TRBV19
clone size: many
CDR3 protein: CASSQSVYNEQFF

CDR3 length: 13
D gene: NA
V gene: TRBV18
clone size: many
CDR3 protein: CVTLEGLNTEAFF

CDR3 length: 12
D gene: NA
V gene: TRBV2
clone size: many
CDR3 protein: CASRGEGGKAFF

CDR3 length: 13
D gene: NA
V gene: TRBV7-2
clone size: many
CDR3 protein: CASSTLAALEQYF

CDR3 length: 16
D gene: TRBD1
V gene: TRBV13
clone size: many
CDR3 protein: CASSPEDRVDADTQYF

CDR3 length: 13
D gene: NA
V gene: TRBV20-1
clone size: many
CDR3 protein: CSARDPFANEQFF

CDR3 length: 13
D gene: TRBD1
V gene: TRBV5-1
clone size: many
CDR3 protein: CASGTGTEETQYF

CDR3 length: 15
D gene: NA
V gene: TRBV7-9
clone size: many
CDR3 protein: CASSPTSPGWNEQFF